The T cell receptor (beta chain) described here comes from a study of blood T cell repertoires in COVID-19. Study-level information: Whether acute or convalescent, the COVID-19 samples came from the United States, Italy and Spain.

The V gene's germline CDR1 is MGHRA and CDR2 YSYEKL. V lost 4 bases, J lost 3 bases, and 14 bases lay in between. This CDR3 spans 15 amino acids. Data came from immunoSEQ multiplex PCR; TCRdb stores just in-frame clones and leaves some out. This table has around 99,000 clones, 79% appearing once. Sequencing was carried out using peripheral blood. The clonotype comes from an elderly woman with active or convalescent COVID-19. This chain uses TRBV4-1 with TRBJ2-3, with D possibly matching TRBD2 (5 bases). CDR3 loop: CASSRAAVGTDTQYF. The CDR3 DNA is TGCGCCAGCAGCCGAGCGGCGGTGGGGACAGATACGCAGTATTTT.